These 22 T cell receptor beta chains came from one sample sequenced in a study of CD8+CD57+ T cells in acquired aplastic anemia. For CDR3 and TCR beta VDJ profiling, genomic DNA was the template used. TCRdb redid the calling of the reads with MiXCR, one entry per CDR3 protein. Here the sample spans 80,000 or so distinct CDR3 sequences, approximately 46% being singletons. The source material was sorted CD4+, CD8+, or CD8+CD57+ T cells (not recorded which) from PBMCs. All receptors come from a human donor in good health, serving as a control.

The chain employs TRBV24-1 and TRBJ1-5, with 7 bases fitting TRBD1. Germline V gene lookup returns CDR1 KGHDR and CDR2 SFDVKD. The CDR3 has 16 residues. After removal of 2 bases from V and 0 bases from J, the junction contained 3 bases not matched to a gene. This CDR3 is CATSDSGTASNQPQHF. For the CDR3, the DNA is TGTGCCACCAGTGATTCAGGGACAGCTAGCAATCAGCCCCAGCATTTT.

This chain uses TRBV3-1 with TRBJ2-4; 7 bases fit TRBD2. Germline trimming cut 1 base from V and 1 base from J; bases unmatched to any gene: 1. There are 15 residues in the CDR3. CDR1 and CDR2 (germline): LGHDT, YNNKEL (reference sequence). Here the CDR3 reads CASSQGEGAKNIQYF. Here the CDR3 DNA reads TGTGCCAGCAGCCAAGGGGAGGGCGCCAAAAACATTCAGTACTTC.

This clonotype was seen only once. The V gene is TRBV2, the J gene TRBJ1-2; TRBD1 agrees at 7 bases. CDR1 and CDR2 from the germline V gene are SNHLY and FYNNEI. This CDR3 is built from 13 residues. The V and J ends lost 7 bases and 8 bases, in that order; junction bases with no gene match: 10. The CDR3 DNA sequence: TGTGCCAGCACAGTATGGGGACAGACGGGCTACACCTTC. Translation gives CASTVWGQTGYTF. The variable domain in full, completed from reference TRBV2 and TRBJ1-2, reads EPEVTQTPSHQVTQMGQEVILRCVPISNHLYFYWYRQILGQKVEFLVSFYNNEISEKSEIFDDQFSVERPDGSNFTLKIRSTKLEDSAMYFCASTVWGQTGYTFGSGTRLTVV.

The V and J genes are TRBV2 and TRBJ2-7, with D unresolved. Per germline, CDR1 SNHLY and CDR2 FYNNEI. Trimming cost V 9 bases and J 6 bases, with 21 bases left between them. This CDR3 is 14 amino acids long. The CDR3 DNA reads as TGTGCCAGTAACTATCTAAAGGGCCCAGTCGAGCAGTACTTC. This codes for CASNYLKGPVEQYF.

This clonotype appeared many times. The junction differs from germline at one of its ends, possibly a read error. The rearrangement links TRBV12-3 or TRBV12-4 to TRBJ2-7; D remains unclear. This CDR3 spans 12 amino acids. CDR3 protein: CASSPETLGRVF. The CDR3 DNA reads TGTGCCAGCAGCCCCGAGACCCTTGGGCGCGTCTTC.

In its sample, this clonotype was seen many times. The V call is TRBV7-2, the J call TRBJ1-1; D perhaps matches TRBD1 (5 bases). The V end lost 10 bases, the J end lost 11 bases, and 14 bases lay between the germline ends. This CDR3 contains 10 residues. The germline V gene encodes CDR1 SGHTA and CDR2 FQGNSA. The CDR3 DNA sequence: TGTGCCACCCGACAGAGCGTGGCTTTCTTT. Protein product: CATRQSVAFF.

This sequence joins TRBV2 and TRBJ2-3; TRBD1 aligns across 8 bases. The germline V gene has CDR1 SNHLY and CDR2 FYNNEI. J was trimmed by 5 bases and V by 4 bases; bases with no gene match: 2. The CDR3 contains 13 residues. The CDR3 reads CASSVGQVDTQYF. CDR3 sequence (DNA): TGTGCCAGCAGTGTGGGACAGGTAGATACGCAGTATTTT. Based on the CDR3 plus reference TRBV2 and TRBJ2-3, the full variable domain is EPEVTQTPSHQVTQMGQEVILRCVPISNHLYFYWYRQILGQKVEFLVSFYNNEISEKSEIFDDQFSVERPDGSNFTLKIRSTKLEDSAMYFCASSVGQVDTQYFGPGTRLTVL.

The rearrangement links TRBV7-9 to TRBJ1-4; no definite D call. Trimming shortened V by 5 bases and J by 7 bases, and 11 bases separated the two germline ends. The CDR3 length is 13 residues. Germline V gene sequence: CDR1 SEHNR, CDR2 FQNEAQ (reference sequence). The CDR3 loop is CASSMRTSEKLFF. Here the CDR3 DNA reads TGTGCCAGCAGCATGCGGACGTCTGAAAAACTGTTTTTT.

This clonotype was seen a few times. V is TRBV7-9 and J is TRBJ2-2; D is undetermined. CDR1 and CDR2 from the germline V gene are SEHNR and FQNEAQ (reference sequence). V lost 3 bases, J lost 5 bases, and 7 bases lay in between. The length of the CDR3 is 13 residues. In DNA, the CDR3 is TGTGCCAGCAGCTTCCTGGGTACCGGGGAGCTGTTTTTT. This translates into CASSFLGTGELFF.

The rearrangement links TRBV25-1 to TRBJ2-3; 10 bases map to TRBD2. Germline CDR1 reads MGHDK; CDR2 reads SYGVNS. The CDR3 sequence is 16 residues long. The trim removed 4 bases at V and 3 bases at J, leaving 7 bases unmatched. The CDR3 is CASSALAGDGTDTQYF. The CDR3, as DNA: TGTGCCAGCAGTGCCCTAGCGGGAGACGGAACAGATACGCAGTATTTT.

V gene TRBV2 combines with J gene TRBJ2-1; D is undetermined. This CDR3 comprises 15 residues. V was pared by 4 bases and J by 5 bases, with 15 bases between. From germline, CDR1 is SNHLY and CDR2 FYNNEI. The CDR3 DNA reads TGTGCCAGCAGTGTAGAACACTATACCAACAATGAGCAGTTCTTC. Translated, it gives CASSVEHYTNNEQFF.

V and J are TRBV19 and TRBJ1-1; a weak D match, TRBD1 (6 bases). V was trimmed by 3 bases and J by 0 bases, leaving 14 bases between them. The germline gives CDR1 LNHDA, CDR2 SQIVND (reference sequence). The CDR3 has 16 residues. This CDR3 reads CASSIARGYMNTEAFF. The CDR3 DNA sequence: TGTGCCAGTAGTATCGCCAGGGGTTACATGAACACTGAAGCTTTCTTT.

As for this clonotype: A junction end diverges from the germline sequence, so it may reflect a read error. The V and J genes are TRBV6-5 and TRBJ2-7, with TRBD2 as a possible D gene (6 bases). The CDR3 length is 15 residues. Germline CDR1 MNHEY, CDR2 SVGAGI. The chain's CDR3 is CASGYYAGYSYEQYF. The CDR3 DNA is TGTGCCAGCGGTTACTATGCGGGGTACTCCTACGAGCAGTACTTC.

CDR3 region: CASTIAGEVTYNEQFF. CDR3 DNA sequence: TGTGCCAGCACGATAGCGGGAGAGGTCACCTACAATGAGCAGTTCTTC. The V gene is TRBV6-1, the J gene TRBJ2-1, with TRBD2 matching over 9 bases. Trimming took 7 bases from V and 2 from J; bases not matched to a gene: 9. CDR1 MNHNS and CDR2 SASEGT come from the germline V gene. The CDR3 length is 16 residues.

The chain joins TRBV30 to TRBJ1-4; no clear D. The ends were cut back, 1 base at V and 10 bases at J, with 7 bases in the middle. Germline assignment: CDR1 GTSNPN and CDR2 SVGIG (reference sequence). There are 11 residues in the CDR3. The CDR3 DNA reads TGTGCCTGGAGTGAGGGTGTAAAACTGTTTTTT. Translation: CAWSEGVKLFF.

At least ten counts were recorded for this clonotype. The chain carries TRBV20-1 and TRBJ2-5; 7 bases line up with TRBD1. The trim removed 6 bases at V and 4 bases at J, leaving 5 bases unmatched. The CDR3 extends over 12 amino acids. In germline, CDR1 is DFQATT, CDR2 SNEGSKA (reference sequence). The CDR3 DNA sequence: TGCAGTGCAACGACAGGGCGAGAGACCCAGTACTTC. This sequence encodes CSATTGRETQYF.

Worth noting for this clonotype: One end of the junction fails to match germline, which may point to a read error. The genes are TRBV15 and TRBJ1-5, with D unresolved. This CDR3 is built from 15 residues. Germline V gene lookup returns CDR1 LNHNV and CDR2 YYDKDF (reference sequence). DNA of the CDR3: TGTGCCACCAGCGGAGAGAATCAGTACGGTCAGCCCCAGCATTTT. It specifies CATSGENQYGQPQHF.

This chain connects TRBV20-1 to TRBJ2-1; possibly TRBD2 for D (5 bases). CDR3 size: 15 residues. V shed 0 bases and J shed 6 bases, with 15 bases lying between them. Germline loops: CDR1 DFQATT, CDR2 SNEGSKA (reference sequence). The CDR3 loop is CSARDPPTSPNEQFF. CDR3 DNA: TGCAGTGCTAGAGATCCCCCCACTAGTCCCAATGAGCAGTTCTTC.

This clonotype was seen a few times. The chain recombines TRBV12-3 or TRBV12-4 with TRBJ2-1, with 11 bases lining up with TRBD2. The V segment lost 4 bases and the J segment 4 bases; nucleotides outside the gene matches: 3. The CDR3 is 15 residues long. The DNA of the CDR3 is TGTGCCAGCAGTTCACTAGCGGGGGAATACAATGAGCAGTTCTTC. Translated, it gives CASSSLAGEYNEQFF.

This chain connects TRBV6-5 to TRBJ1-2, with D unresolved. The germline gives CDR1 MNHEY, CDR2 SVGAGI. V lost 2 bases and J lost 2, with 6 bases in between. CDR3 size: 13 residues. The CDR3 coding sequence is TGTGCCAGCAGTTACGCGGGGAACTATGGCTACACCTTC. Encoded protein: CASSYAGNYGYTF.

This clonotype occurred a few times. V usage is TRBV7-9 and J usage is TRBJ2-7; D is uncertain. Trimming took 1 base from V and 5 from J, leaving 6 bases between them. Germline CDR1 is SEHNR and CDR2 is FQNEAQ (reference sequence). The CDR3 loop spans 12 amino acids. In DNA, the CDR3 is TGTGCCAGCAGCTTAGTGGGGAACGAGCAGTACTTC. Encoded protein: CASSLVGNEQYF.

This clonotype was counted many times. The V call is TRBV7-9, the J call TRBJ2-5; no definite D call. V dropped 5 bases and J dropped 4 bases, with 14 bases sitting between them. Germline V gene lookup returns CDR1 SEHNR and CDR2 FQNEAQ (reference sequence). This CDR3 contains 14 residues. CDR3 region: CASSRASLSETQYF. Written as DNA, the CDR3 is TGTGCCAGCAGCCGGGCCTCGTTGTCAGAGACCCAGTACTTC. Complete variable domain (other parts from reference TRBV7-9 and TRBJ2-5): DTGVSQNPRHKITKRGQNVTFRCDPISEHNRLYWYRQTLGQGPEFLTYFQNEAQLEKSRLLSDRFSAERPKGSFSTLEIQRTEQGDSAMYLCASSRASLSETQYFGPGTRLLVL.